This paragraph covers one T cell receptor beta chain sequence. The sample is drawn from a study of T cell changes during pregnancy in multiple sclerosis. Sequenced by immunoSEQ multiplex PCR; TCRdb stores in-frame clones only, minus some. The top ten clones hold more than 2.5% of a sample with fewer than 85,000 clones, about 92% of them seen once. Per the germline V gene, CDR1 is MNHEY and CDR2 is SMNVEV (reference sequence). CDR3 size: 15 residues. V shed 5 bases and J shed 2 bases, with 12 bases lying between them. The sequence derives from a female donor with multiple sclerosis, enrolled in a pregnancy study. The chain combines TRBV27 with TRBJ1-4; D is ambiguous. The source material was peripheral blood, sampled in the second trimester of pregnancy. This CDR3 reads CASSPMLGTNEKLFF. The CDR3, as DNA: TGTGCCAGCAGTCCAATGCTCGGGACTAATGAAAAACTGTTTTTT.